A selection of T cell receptor beta chains follows, all from one sample in a study of OX40 agonist ivuxolimab in advanced cancers. TCRdb's table, derived via immunoSEQ multiplex PCR, lists solely in-frame clones and lacks some. The sample has tens of thousands of clones, over 80% seen once; the top ten hold 2.5% to 3.5%. This sample comprised CD4+ or CD8+ T cells sorted from blood, obtained in a trial of the OX40 agonist ivuxolimab. The receptors originated from an adult with an advanced solid tumor such as melanoma, head and neck, liver or kidney cancer. Each CDR3 is given with its conserved first and last residue. The D gene is left open where the match is weak. Part of the rows lack a size; the others show once, few, many or a class for expanded clones.

d_call: .; v_call: TRBV2; j_call: TRBJ1-4; clone_size: .; cdr3_aa: CASSELGLKNEKLFF; cdr3_nt: TGTGCCAGCAGTGAACTGGGCCTGAAGAATGAAAAACTGTTTTTT
d_call: TRBD2; v_call: TRBV5-1; j_call: TRBJ2-7; clone_size: .; cdr3_aa: CASSGASGISYEQYF; cdr3_nt: TGCGCCAGCAGCGGAGCTAGCGGGATTTCCTACGAGCAGTACTTC
d_call: TRBD2; v_call: TRBV11-2; j_call: TRBJ2-5; clone_size: .; cdr3_aa: CASSYSGRAVETQYF; cdr3_nt: TGTGCCAGCAGCTATAGCGGGAGGGCCGTGGAGACCCAGTACTTC
d_call: .; v_call: TRBV15; j_call: TRBJ2-1; clone_size: once; cdr3_aa: CATSTQGADEQFF; cdr3_nt: TGTGCCACCAGCACTCAGGGAGCGGATGAGCAGTTCTTC
d_call: TRBD1; v_call: TRBV4-1; j_call: TRBJ2-1; clone_size: .; cdr3_aa: CASSQGSSGGPYNEQFF; cdr3_nt: TGCGCCAGCAGCCAAGGCAGTTCAGGGGGCCCGTACAATGAGCAGTTCTTC
d_call: TRBD1; v_call: TRBV27; j_call: TRBJ1-4; clone_size: .; cdr3_aa: CASSSPGTGSGKLFF; cdr3_nt: TGTGCCAGCAGTTCACCCGGGACAGGGTCAGGAAAACTGTTTTTT
d_call: TRBD1; v_call: TRBV9; j_call: TRBJ2-2; clone_size: .; cdr3_aa: CASSATGFGELFF; cdr3_nt: TGTGCCAGCAGCGCGACAGGGTTCGGGGAGCTGTTTTTT
d_call: .; v_call: TRBV7-8; j_call: TRBJ2-7; clone_size: .; cdr3_aa: CASSLLASLYYEQYF; cdr3_nt: TGTGCCAGCAGCTTATTAGCCAGTTTATACTACGAGCAGTACTTC
d_call: .; v_call: TRBV7-9; j_call: TRBJ2-3; clone_size: .; cdr3_aa: CASSLRGSTDTQYF; cdr3_nt: TGTGCCAGCAGCTTACGGGGCAGCACAGATACGCAGTATTTT
d_call: .; v_call: TRBV19; j_call: TRBJ2-3; clone_size: .; cdr3_aa: CASREAASTDTQYF; cdr3_nt: TGTGCCAGTAGGGAGGCAGCTAGCACAGATACGCAGTATTTT
d_call: .; v_call: TRBV28; j_call: TRBJ1-5; clone_size: .; cdr3_aa: CASSFDIIGPQHF; cdr3_nt: TGTGCCAGCAGTTTCGACATAATTGGGCCCCAGCATTTT
d_call: .; v_call: TRBV28; j_call: TRBJ1-3; clone_size: .; cdr3_aa: CASSLGQLRTIYF; cdr3_nt: TGTGCCAGCAGCCTCGGACAATTACGCACCATATATTTT
d_call: .; v_call: TRBV19; j_call: TRBJ1-4; clone_size: .; cdr3_aa: CASQGTSYEKLFF; cdr3_nt: TGTGCCAGTCAAGGGACATCGTATGAAAAACTGTTTTTT
d_call: .; v_call: TRBV28; j_call: TRBJ2-3; clone_size: once; cdr3_aa: CASRTQPYSTDTQYF; cdr3_nt: TGTGCCAGCAGGACCCAACCCTATAGCACAGATACGCAGTATTTT
d_call: TRBD2; v_call: TRBV18; j_call: TRBJ2-1; clone_size: .; cdr3_aa: CASSPGLAGDSSHEQFF; cdr3_nt: TGTGCCAGCTCACCGGGACTAGCGGGAGATAGTAGCCATGAGCAGTTCTTC
d_call: TRBD1; v_call: TRBV11-2; j_call: TRBJ1-2; clone_size: .; cdr3_aa: CASSSQQGEYGYTF; cdr3_nt: TGTGCCAGCAGCTCCCAACAGGGGGAGTATGGCTACACCTTC
d_call: .; v_call: TRBV28; j_call: TRBJ2-7; clone_size: .; cdr3_aa: CASSMRPGLRYF; cdr3_nt: TGTGCCAGCAGTATGAGGCCGGGACTTCGGTACTTC
d_call: .; v_call: TRBV5-1; j_call: TRBJ1-4; clone_size: .; cdr3_aa: CASSPSPGVDEKLFF; cdr3_nt: TGCGCCAGCAGCCCCTCTCCGGGGGTGGATGAAAAACTGTTTTTT
d_call: TRBD2; v_call: TRBV28; j_call: TRBJ2-3; clone_size: .; cdr3_aa: CASSLAGGRHTQYF; cdr3_nt: TGTGCCAGCAGTCTAGCGGGAGGGAGACATACGCAGTATTTT
d_call: .; v_call: TRBV30; j_call: TRBJ2-5; clone_size: .; cdr3_aa: CAWSVNSETQYF; cdr3_nt: TGTGCCTGGAGTGTAAATTCAGAGACCCAGTACTTC
d_call: .; v_call: TRBV4-1; j_call: TRBJ1-3; clone_size: .; cdr3_aa: CASSQQLTGLGNTIYF; cdr3_nt: TGCGCCAGCAGCCAACAACTCACAGGGCTTGGAAACACCATATATTTT
d_call: TRBD1; v_call: TRBV5-5; j_call: TRBJ1-1; clone_size: .; cdr3_aa: CASSLVGTGFMNTEAFF; cdr3_nt: TGTGCCAGCAGCTTGGTCGGGACAGGGTTCATGAACACTGAAGCTTTCTTT
d_call: TRBD2; v_call: TRBV9; j_call: TRBJ2-5; clone_size: once; cdr3_aa: CASSVGSGGLARETQYF; cdr3_nt: TGTGCCAGCAGCGTAGGGAGTGGGGGACTAGCTCGGGAGACCCAGTACTTC
d_call: TRBD1; v_call: TRBV18; j_call: TRBJ1-2; clone_size: .; cdr3_aa: CASSPPVDRDLYGYTF; cdr3_nt: TGTGCCAGCTCACCACCGGTGGACAGGGACCTCTATGGCTACACCTTC
d_call: .; v_call: TRBV5-1; j_call: TRBJ2-7; clone_size: few; cdr3_aa: CASSLEGWDKSYEQYF; cdr3_nt: TGCGCCAGCAGCTTGGAAGGTTGGGACAAGTCCTACGAGCAGTACTTC
d_call: .; v_call: TRBV10-3; j_call: TRBJ2-1; clone_size: once; cdr3_aa: CATQRDTYNEQFF; cdr3_nt: TGTGCCACCCAAAGGGACACCTACAATGAGCAGTTCTTC
d_call: .; v_call: TRBV29-1; j_call: TRBJ2-7; clone_size: .; cdr3_aa: CSVVSGGYEQYF; cdr3_nt: TGCAGCGTTGTTAGCGGAGGCTACGAGCAGTACTTC
d_call: TRBD2; v_call: TRBV18; j_call: TRBJ2-7; clone_size: .; cdr3_aa: CASSPGLAVSSYEQYF; cdr3_nt: TGTGCCAGCTCACCGGGACTAGCGGTGAGCTCCTACGAGCAGTACTTC
d_call: TRBD2; v_call: TRBV6-1; j_call: TRBJ2-2; clone_size: .; cdr3_aa: CASSEVGLDSGELFF; cdr3_nt: TGTGCCAGCAGTGAAGTGGGACTAGACTCCGGGGAGCTGTTTTTT
d_call: .; v_call: TRBV11-2; j_call: TRBJ2-7; clone_size: few; cdr3_aa: CASSQGGWGVPYEQYF; cdr3_nt: TGTGCCAGCAGCCAAGGAGGATGGGGGGTTCCCTACGAGCAGTACTTC
d_call: .; v_call: TRBV14; j_call: TRBJ1-4; clone_size: .; cdr3_aa: CASSQDPTVPGKLFF; cdr3_nt: TGTGCCAGCAGCCAAGATCCGACAGTTCCTGGAAAACTGTTTTTT
d_call: .; v_call: TRBV15; j_call: TRBJ2-4; clone_size: .; cdr3_aa: CATSRDGTVDIAKNIQYF; cdr3_nt: TGTGCCACCAGCAGAGATGGGACCGTCGATATAGCCAAAAACATTCAGTACTTC
d_call: TRBD2; v_call: TRBV10-3; j_call: TRBJ2-1; clone_size: .; cdr3_aa: CAISAGQRGNNEQFF; cdr3_nt: TGTGCCATCAGTGCCGGTCAGCGGGGAAACAATGAGCAGTTCTTC
d_call: TRBD1; v_call: TRBV5-1; j_call: TRBJ2-3; clone_size: .; cdr3_aa: CASSLGDRGSTDTQYF; cdr3_nt: TGCGCCAGCAGCTTGGGGGACAGGGGGTCCACAGATACGCAGTATTTT
d_call: .; v_call: TRBV5-6; j_call: TRBJ1-2; clone_size: once; cdr3_aa: CASSLGGGSGYTF; cdr3_nt: TGTGCCAGCAGCTTGGGCGGGGGGAGTGGCTACACCTTC
d_call: .; v_call: TRBV11-3; j_call: TRBJ1-2; clone_size: .; cdr3_aa: CASSLTNYGYTF; cdr3_nt: TGTGCCAGCAGCTTGACTAACTATGGCTACACCTTC
d_call: .; v_call: TRBV27; j_call: TRBJ1-2; clone_size: .; cdr3_aa: CASLPLGADGYTF; cdr3_nt: TGTGCCAGCTTACCCTTGGGGGCAGATGGCTACACCTTC
d_call: .; v_call: TRBV5-5; j_call: TRBJ1-4; clone_size: .; cdr3_aa: CASSLLGPEPNEKLFF; cdr3_nt: TGTGCCAGCAGCTTGCTTGGTCCGGAACCGAATGAAAAACTGTTTTTT
d_call: .; v_call: TRBV6-1; j_call: TRBJ1-2; clone_size: once; cdr3_aa: CASSDKSRSLYGYTF; cdr3_nt: TGTGCCAGCAGTGATAAGTCTAGGTCCCTCTATGGCTACACCTTC
d_call: .; v_call: TRBV6-5; j_call: TRBJ1-5; clone_size: .; cdr3_aa: CASSSGRDQPQHF; cdr3_nt: TGTGCCAGCAGTTCGGGGCGGGATCAGCCCCAGCATTTT
d_call: .; v_call: TRBV11-2; j_call: TRBJ1-2; clone_size: .; cdr3_aa: CASSSQGYGYTF; cdr3_nt: TGTGCCAGCAGCTCACAGGGCTATGGCTACACCTTC
d_call: .; v_call: TRBV2; j_call: TRBJ2-1; clone_size: .; cdr3_aa: CASSGLNNEQFF; cdr3_nt: TGTGCCAGCAGTGGGCTTAACAATGAGCAGTTCTTC
d_call: .; v_call: TRBV6-1; j_call: TRBJ1-2; clone_size: few; cdr3_aa: CASNPSRGGIYGYTF; cdr3_nt: TGTGCCAGCAACCCCTCTCGGGGCGGCATCTATGGCTACACCTTC
d_call: .; v_call: TRBV6-1; j_call: TRBJ1-6; clone_size: few; cdr3_aa: CASSGGHRGSPLHF; cdr3_nt: TGTGCCAGCAGTGGCGGACACAGAGGGTCACCCCTCCACTTT
d_call: TRBD2; v_call: TRBV28; j_call: TRBJ2-7; clone_size: .; cdr3_aa: CASNKGTSGDYEQYF; cdr3_nt: TGTGCCAGCAACAAAGGGACTAGCGGTGATTACGAGCAGTACTTC
d_call: TRBD1; v_call: TRBV30; j_call: TRBJ1-6; clone_size: .; cdr3_aa: CAWGTGENSPLHF; cdr3_nt: TGTGCCTGGGGGACAGGGGAAAATTCACCCCTCCACTTT
d_call: .; v_call: TRBV7-2; j_call: TRBJ1-2; clone_size: .; cdr3_aa: CASSPHRHRQNYGYTF; cdr3_nt: TGTGCCAGCAGCCCCCATAGGCACCGACAGAACTATGGCTACACCTTC
d_call: .; v_call: TRBV27; j_call: TRBJ1-6; clone_size: .; cdr3_aa: CASSPGYNSPLHF; cdr3_nt: TGTGCCAGCAGTCCGGGGTATAATTCACCCCTCCACTTT
d_call: TRBD1; v_call: TRBV29-1; j_call: TRBJ2-5; clone_size: once; cdr3_aa: CSVQGALYGRYQETQYF; cdr3_nt: TGCAGCGTACAGGGGGCTCTATATGGTCGGTACCAAGAGACCCAGTACTTC
d_call: .; v_call: TRBV18; j_call: TRBJ2-1; clone_size: .; cdr3_aa: CASSGQSSYNEQFF; cdr3_nt: TGTGCCAGCTCAGGGCAGAGCTCCTACAATGAGCAGTTCTTC
d_call: .; v_call: TRBV12-2; j_call: TRBJ2-5; clone_size: .; cdr3_aa: CASRLSPGRWETQYF; cdr3_nt: TGTGCAAGTCGCTTATCGCCAGGGAGATGGGAGACCCAGTACTTC